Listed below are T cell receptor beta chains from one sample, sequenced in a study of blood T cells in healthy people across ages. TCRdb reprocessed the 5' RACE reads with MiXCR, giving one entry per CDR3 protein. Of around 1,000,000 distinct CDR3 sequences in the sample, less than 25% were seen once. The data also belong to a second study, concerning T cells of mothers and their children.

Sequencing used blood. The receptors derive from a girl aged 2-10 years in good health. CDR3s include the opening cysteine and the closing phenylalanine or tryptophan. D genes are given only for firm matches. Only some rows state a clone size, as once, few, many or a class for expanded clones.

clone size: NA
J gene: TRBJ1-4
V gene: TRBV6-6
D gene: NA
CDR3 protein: CASRAWEFNEKLFF
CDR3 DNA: TGTGCCAGCAGGGCCTGGGAATTCAATGAAAAACTGTTTTTT

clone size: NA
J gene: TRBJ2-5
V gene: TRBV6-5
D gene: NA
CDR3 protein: CASSYSFAGSTQYF
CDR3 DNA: TGTGCCAGCAGTTACTCGTTCGCCGGTTCGACCCAGTACTTC

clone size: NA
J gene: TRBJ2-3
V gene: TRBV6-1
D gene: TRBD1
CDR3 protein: CASSEPLPTGASTDTQYF
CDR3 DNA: TGTGCCAGCAGTGAACCACTCCCGACAGGGGCTAGCACAGATACGCAGTATTTT

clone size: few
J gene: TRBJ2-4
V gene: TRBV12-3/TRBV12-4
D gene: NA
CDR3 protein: CASSPHHYRNIQYF
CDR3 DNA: TGTGCCAGCAGTCCACACCACTACCGAAACATTCAGTACTTC

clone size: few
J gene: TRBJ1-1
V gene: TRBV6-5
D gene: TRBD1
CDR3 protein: CASTGQGLEAFF
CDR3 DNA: TGTGCCAGCACCGGACAGGGCCTGGAAGCTTTCTTT

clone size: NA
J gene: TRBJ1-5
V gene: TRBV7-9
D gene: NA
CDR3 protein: CASSRLAGGSNQPQHF
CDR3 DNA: TGTGCCAGCAGCCGTTTGGCAGGAGGGAGCAATCAGCCCCAGCATTTT

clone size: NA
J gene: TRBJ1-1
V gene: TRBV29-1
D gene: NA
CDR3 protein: CSVIGDTEAFF
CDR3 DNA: TGCAGCGTTATCGGGGACACTGAAGCTTTCTTT

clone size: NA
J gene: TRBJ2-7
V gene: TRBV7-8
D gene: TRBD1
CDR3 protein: CASSLYRGPLPYEQYF
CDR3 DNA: TGTGCCAGCAGCTTATACAGGGGACCCCTTCCCTACGAGCAGTACTTC

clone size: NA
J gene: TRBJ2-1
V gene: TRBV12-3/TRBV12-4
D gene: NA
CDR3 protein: CASRGLNEQFF
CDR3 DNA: TGTGCCAGCAGGGGGCTCAATGAGCAGTTCTTC

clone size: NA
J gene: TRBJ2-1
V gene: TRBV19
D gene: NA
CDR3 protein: CASSIDIGDYNEQFF
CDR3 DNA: TGTGCCAGTAGTATAGATATCGGAGACTACAATGAGCAGTTCTTC

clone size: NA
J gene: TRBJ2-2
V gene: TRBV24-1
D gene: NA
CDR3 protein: CATSARALLGTSFRTGELFF
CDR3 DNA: TGTGCCACCAGTGCTAGAGCCCTCCTAGGGACTTCCTTTAGAACCGGGGAGCTGTTTTTT

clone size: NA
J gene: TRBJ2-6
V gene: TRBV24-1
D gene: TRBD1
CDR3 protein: CATSDSAGTGYGANVLTF
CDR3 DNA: TGTGCCACCAGTGATTCGGCCGGGACAGGGTATGGGGCCAACGTCCTGACTTTC

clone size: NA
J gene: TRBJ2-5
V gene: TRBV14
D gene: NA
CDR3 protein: CASSQDFMETQYF
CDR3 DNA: TGTGCCAGCAGCCAAGATTTCATGGAGACCCAGTACTTC

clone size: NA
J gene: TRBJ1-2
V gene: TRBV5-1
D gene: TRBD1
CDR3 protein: CASSLVQGARGYTF
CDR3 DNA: TGCGCCAGCAGCCTCGTACAGGGGGCACGAGGCTACACCTTC

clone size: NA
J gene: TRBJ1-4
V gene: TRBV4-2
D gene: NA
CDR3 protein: CASSQSPRTTNEKLFF
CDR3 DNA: TGTGCCAGCAGCCAATCCCCCAGGACAACTAATGAAAAACTGTTTTTT

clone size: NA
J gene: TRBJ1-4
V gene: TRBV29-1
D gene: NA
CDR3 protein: CSARKDSATNEKLFF
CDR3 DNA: TGCAGCGCCCGGAAGGACTCTGCAACTAATGAAAAACTGTTTTTT

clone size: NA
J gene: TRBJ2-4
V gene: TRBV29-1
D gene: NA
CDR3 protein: CSVTAGDSKNIQYF
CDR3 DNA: TGCAGCGTTACGGCCGGAGACAGCAAAAACATTCAGTACTTC

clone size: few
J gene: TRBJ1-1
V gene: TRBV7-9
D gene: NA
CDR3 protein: CASSLGLGLNTEAFF
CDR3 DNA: TGTGCCAGCAGCTTAGGTCTTGGCCTGAACACTGAAGCTTTCTTT

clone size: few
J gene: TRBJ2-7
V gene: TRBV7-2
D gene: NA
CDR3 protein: CASSLAGQGAEQYF
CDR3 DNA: TGTGCCAGCAGCTTAGCAGGGCAAGGAGCCGAGCAGTACTTC

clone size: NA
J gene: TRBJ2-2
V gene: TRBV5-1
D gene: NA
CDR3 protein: CASSLAPGANTGELFF
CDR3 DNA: TGCGCCAGCAGCTTGGCCCCCGGGGCGAACACCGGGGAGCTGTTTTTT

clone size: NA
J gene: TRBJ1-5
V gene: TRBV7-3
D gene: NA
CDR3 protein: CASNGSQPQHF
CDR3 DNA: TGTGCCAGCAATGGTTCGCAGCCCCAGCATTTT

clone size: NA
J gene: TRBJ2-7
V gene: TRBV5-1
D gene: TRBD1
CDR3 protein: CASSGLRDRGTLSYEQYF
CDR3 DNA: TGCGCCAGCAGCGGGTTAAGGGACAGGGGTACCCTATCCTACGAGCAGTACTTC

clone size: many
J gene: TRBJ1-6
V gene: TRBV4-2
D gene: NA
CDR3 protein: CASSQLNAGSPLHF
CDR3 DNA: TGTGCCAGCAGCCAACTTAACGCGGGATCACCCCTCCACTTT

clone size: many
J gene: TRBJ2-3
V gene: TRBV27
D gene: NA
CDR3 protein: CASSLQGTQYF
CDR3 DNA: TGTGCCAGCAGTTTACAGGGTACGCAGTATTTT

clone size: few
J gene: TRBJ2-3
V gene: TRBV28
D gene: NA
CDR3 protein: CASSSPEVVTNTDTQYF
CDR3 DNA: TGTGCCAGCAGTTCCCCGGAAGTAGTCACTAACACAGATACGCAGTATTTT

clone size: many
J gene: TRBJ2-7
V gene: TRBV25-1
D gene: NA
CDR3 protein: CASSETAYEQYF
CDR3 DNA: TGTGCCAGCAGTGAAACGGCCTACGAGCAGTACTTC

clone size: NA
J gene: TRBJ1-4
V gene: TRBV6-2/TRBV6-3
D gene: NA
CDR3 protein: CASSPLGRLGEKLFF
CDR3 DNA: TGTGCCAGCAGTCCCTTGGGGCGGTTAGGCGAAAAACTGTTTTTT

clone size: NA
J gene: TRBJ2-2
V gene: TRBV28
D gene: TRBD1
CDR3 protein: CASSRAPGTGYTGELFF
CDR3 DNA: TGTGCCAGCAGCCGAGCCCCGGGGACAGGCTACACCGGGGAGCTGTTTTTT

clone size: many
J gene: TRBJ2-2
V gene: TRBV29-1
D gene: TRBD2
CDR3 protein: CSADPGTKNTGELFF
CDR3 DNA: TGCAGCGCCGACCCCGGGACTAAGAACACCGGGGAGCTGTTTTTT

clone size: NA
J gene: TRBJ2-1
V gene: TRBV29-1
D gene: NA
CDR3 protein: CSVVSQDDNEQFF
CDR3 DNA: TGCAGCGTTGTCAGCCAGGATGACAATGAGCAGTTCTTC

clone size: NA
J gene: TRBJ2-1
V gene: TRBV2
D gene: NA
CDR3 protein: CASSEALSSYNEQFF
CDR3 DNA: TGTGCCAGCAGTGAGGCCCTCAGCTCCTACAATGAGCAGTTCTTC

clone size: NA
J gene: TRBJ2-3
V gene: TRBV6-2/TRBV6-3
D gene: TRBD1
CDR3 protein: CASGTRDRTTDTQYF
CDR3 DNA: TGTGCCAGCGGCACCCGGGACAGGACCACAGATACGCAGTATTTT

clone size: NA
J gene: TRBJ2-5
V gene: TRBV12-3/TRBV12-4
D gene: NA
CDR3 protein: CASSLSRLKETQYF
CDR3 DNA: TGTGCCAGCAGTTTGTCCCGATTGAAAGAGACCCAGTACTTC

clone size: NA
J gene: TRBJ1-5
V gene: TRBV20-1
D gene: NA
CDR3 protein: CSVWREGQPQHF
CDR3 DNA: TGCAGTGTCTGGAGGGAAGGTCAGCCCCAGCATTTT

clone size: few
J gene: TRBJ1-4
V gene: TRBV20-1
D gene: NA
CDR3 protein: CSAKDGGGEKLFF
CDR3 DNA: TGCAGTGCTAAAGACGGTGGGGGTGAAAAACTGTTTTTT

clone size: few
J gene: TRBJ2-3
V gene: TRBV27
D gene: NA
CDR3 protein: CASSLEGGPDTQYF
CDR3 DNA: TGTGCCAGCAGTTTAGAAGGGGGACCGGATACGCAGTATTTT

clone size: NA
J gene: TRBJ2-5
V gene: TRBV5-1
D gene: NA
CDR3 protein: CASSFITQETQYF
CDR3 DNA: TGCGCCAGCAGCTTCATAACTCAAGAGACCCAGTACTTC

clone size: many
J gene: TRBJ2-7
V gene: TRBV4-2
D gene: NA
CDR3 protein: CASSSNVGKYEQYF
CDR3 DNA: TGTGCCAGCAGCTCGAATGTAGGGAAATACGAGCAGTACTTC

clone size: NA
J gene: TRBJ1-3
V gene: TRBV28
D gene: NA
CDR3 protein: CASSSTPGRVSGNTIYF
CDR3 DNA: TGTGCCAGCAGTTCAACCCCGGGTAGGGTCTCTGGGAACACCATATATTTT

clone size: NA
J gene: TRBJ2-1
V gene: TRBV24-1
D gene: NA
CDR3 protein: CATSSGYNEQFF
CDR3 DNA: TGTGCCACCAGTAGCGGCTACAATGAGCAGTTCTTC

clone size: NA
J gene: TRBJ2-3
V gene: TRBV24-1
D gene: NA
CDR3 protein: CATSGGDLTFTDTQYF
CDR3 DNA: TGTGCCACCAGTGGAGGGGACCTAACCTTCACAGATACGCAGTATTTT

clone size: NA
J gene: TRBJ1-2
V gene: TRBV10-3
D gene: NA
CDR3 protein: CAISEGQGLNGYTF
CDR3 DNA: TGTGCCATCAGTGAAGGGCAGGGACTAAATGGCTACACCTTC

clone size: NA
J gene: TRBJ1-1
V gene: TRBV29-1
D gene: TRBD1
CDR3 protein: CSVVPGTGETEAFF
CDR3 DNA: TGCAGCGTAGTCCCTGGGACAGGGGAAACTGAAGCTTTCTTT

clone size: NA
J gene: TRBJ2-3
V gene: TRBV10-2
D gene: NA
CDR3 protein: CACEDRGTDTQYF
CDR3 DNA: TGCGCCTGCGAAGACAGAGGCACAGATACGCAGTATTTT

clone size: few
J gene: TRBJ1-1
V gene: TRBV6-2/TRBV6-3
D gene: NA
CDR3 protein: CASSTIPRTEAFF
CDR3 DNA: TGTGCCAGCAGTACTATTCCCCGCACTGAAGCTTTCTTT

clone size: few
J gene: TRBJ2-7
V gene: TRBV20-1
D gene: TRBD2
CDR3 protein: CSAPVGAGGDYEQYF
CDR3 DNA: TGCAGTGCACCCGTGGGGGCGGGGGGGGACTACGAGCAGTACTTC

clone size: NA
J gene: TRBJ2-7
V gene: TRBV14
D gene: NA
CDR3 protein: CASSQEVRLPYYEQYF
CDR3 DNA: TGTGCCAGCAGCCAAGAAGTTCGTCTCCCCTACTACGAGCAGTACTTC

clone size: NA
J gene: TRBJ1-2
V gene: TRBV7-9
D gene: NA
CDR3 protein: CASTYPPDLNNGYTF
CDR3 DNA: TGTGCCAGCACCTATCCCCCGGACCTAAACAATGGCTACACCTTC

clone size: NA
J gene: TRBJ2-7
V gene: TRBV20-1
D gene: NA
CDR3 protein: CSANARDGGLRYEQYF
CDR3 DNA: TGCAGTGCTAACGCCCGGGACGGTGGACTCCGCTACGAGCAGTACTTC

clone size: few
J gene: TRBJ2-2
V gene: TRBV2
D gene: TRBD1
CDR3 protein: CASSGQGEVGGELFF
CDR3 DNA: TGTGCCAGCAGCGGACAGGGGGAAGTTGGCGGGGAGCTGTTTTTT